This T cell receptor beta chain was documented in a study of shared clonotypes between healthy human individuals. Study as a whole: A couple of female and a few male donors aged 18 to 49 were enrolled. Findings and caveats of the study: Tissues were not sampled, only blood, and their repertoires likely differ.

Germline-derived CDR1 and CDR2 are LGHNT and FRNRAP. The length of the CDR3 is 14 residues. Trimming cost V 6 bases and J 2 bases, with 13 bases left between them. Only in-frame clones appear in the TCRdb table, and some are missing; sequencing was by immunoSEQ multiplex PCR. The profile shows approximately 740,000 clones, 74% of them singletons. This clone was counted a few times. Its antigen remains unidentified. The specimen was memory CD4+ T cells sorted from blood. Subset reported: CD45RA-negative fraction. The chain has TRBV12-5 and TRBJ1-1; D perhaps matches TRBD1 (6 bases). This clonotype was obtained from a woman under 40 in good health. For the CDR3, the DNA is TGTGCTAGTGGCCCGGACAGCCTCAACACTGAAGCTTTCTTT. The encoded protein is CASGPDSLNTEAFF.